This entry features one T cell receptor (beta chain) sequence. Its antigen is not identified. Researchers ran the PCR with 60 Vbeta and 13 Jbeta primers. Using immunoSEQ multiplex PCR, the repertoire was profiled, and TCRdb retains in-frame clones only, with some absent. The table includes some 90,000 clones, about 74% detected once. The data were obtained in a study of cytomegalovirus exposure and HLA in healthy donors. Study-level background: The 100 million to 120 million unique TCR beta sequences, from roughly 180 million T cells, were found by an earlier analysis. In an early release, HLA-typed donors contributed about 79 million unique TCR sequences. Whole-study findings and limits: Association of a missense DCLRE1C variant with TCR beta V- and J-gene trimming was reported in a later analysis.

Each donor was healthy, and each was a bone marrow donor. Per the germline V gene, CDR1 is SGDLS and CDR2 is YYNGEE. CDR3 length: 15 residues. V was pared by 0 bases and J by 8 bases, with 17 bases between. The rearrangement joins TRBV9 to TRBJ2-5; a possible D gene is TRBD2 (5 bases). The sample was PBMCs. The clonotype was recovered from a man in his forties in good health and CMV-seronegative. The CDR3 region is CASSVGALAEGTQYF. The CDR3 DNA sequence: TGTGCCAGCAGCGTAGGGGCGCTAGCCGAAGGAACCCAGTACTTC.